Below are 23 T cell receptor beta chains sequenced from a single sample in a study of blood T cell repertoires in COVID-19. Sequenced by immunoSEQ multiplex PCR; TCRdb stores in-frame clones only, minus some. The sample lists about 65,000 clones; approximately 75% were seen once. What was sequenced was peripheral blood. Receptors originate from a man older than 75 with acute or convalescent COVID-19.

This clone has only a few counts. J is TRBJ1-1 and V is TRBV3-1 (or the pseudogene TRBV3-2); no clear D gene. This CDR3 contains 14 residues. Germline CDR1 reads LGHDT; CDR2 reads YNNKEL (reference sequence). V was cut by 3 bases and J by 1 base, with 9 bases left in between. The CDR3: CASSHRHRNTEAFF. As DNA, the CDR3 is TGTGCCAGCAGCCACCGACACAGGAACACTGAAGCTTTCTTT.

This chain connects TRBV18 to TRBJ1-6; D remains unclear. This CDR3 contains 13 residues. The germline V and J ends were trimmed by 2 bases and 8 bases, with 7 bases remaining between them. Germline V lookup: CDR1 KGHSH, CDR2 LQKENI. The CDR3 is CASSPGEHSPLHF. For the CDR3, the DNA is TGTGCCAGCTCACCAGGGGAGCATTCACCCCTCCACTTT.

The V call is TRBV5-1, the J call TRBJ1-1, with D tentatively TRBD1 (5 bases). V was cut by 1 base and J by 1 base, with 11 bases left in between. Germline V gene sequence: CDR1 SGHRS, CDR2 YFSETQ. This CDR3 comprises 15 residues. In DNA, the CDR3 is TGCGCCAGCAGCTTGATCTCCGGGGGGAACACTGAAGCTTTCTTT. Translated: CASSLISGGNTEAFF.

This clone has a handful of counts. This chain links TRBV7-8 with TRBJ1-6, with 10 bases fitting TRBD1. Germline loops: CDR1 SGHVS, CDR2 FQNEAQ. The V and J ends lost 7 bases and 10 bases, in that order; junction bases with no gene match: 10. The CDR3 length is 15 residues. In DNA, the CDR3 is TGTGCCAGCAAGTACTCTCGGGACAGGGGCTCACCCCTCCACTTT. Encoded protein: CASKYSRDRGSPLHF.

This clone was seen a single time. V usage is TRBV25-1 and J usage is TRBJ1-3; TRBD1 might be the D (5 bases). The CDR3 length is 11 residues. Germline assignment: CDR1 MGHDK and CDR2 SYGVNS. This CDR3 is CAAGTGNTIYF. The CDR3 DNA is TGTGCTGCAGGGACTGGAAACACCATATATTTT.

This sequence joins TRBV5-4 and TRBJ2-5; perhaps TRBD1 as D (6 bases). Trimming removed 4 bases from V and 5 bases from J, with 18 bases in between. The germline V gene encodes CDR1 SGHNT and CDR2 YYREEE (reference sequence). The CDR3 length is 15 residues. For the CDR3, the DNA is TGTGCCAGCAGCACGCAACAGGGCGGTCGGGAGACCCAGTACTTC. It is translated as CASSTQQGGRETQYF.

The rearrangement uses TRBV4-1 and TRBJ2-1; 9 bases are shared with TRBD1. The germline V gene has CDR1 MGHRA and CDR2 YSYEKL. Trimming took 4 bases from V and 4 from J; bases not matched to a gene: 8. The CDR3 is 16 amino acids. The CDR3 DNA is TGCGCCAGCAGCCTCGCGGGACAGGGAGTTTACAATGAGCAGTTCTTC. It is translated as CASSLAGQGVYNEQFF.

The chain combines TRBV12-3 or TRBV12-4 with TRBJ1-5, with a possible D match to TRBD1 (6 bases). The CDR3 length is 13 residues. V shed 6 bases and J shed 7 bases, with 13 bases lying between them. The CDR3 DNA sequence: TGTGCCAGCAGCTCAGGGGAGGGCCAGCCCCAGCATTTT. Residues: CASSSGEGQPQHF.

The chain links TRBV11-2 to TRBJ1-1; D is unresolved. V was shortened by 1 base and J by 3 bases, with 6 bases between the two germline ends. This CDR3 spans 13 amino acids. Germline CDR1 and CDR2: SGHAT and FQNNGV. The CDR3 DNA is TGTGCCAGCAGCTTAGCGGAGTACACTGAAGCTTTCTTT. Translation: CASSLAEYTEAFF.

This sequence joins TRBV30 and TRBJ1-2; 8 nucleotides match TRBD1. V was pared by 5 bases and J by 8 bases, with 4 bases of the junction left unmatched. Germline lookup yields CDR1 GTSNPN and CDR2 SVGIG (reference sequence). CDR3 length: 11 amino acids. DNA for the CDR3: TGTGCCTGGGGGGGGACAGGCGGCTACACCTTC. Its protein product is CAWGGTGGYTF.

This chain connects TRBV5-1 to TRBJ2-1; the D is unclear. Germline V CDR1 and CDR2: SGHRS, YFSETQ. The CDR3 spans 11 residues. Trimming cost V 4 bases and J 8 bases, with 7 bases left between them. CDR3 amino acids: CASSPDDEQFF. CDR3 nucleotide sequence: TGCGCCAGCAGCCCAGATGATGAGCAGTTCTTC. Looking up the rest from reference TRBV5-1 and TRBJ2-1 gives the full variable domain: KAGVTQTPRYLIKTRGQQVTLSCSPISGHRSVSWYQQTPGQGLQFLFEYFSETQRNKGNFPGRFSGRQFSNSRSEMNVSTLELGDSALYLCASSPDDEQFFGPGTRLTVL.

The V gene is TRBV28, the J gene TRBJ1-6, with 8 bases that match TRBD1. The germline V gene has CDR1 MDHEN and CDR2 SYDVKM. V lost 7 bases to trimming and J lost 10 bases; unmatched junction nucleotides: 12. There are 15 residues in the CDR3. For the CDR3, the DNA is TGTGCCAGCACTTTTATCGGCAGGGGGCGATCACCCCTCCACTTT. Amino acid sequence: CASTFIGRGRSPLHF.

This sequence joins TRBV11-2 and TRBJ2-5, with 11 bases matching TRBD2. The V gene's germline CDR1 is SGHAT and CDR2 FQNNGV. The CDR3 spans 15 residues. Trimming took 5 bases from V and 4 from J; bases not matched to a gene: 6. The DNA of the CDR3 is TGTGCCAGCAGCAAATCTAGCGGGGGGACAGAGACCCAGTACTTC. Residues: CASSKSSGGTETQYF.

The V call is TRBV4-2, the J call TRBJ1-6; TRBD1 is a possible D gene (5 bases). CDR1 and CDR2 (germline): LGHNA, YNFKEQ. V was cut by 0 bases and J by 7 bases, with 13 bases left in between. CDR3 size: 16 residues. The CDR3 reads CASSQEDLGVNSPLHF. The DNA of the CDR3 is TGTGCCAGCAGCCAAGAAGATTTAGGGGTAAATTCACCCCTCCACTTT.

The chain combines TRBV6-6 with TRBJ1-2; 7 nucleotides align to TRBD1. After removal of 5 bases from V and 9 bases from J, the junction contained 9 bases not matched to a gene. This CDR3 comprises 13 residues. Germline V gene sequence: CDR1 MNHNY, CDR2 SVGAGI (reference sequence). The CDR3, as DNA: TGTGCCAGCAGTCTAGACAGGGAAGAAAGCTACACCTTC. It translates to CASSLDREESYTF.

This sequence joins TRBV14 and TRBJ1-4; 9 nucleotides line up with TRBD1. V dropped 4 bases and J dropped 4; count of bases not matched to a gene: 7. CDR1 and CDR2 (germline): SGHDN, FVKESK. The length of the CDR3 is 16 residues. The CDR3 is CASSRLGTGINEKLFF. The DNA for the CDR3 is TGTGCCAGCAGCCGACTGGGGACAGGGATTAATGAAAAACTGTTTTTT.

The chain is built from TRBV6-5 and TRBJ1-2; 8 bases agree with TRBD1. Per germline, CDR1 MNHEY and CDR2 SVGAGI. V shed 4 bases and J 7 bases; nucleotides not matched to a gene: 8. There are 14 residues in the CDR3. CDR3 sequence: CASSWDSGGRGYTF. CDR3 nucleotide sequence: TGTGCCAGCAGTTGGGATTCAGGGGGCCGTGGCTACACCTTC.

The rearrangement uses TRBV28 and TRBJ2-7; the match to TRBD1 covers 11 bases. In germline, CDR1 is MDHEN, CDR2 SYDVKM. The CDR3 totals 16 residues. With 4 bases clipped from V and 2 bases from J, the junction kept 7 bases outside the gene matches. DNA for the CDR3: TGTGCCAGCAGTTCCACCCCGGGACAGGGGGCCTACGAGCAGTACTTC. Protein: CASSSTPGQGAYEQYF.

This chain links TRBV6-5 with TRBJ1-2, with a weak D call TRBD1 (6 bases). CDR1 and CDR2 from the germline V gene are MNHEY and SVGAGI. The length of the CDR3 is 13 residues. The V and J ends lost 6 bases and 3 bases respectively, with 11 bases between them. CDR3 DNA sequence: TGTGCCAGCAGGGACAGTCTCTACTATGGCTACACCTTC. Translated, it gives CASRDSLYYGYTF.

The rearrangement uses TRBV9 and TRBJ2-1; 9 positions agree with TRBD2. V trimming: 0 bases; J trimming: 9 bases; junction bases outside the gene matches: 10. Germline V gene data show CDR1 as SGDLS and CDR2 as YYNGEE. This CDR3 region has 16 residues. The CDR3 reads CASSVEAGGPRGEQFF. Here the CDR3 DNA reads TGTGCCAGCAGCGTAGAAGCGGGGGGCCCGCGAGGTGAGCAGTTCTTC.

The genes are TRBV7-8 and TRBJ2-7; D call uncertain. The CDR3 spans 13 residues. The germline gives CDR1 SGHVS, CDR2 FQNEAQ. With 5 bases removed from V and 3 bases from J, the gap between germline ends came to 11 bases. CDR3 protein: CASSLTSGYEQYF. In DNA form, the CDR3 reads TGTGCCAGCAGCCTGACGTCGGGCTACGAGCAGTACTTC.

The CDR3 here is CASAVAQGEDSSYNSPLHF. The CDR3 coding sequence is TGTGCTAGTGCCGTCGCCCAAGGCGAGGACAGCTCCTATAATTCACCCCTCCACTTT. The V and J genes are TRBV12-5 and TRBJ1-6; TRBD1 is a possible D gene (6 bases). The V gene lost 7 bases and the J gene lost 0 bases, with 22 bases spanning the gap. The germline gives CDR1 LGHNT, CDR2 FRNRAP. The length of the CDR3 is 19 residues.

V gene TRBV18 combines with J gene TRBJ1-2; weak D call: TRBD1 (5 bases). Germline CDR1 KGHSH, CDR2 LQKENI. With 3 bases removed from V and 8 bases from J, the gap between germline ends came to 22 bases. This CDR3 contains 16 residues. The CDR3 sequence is CASSPVDSQTYGGYTF. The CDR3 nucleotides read TGTGCCAGCTCACCTGTCGACAGTCAGACCTATGGAGGCTACACCTTC.